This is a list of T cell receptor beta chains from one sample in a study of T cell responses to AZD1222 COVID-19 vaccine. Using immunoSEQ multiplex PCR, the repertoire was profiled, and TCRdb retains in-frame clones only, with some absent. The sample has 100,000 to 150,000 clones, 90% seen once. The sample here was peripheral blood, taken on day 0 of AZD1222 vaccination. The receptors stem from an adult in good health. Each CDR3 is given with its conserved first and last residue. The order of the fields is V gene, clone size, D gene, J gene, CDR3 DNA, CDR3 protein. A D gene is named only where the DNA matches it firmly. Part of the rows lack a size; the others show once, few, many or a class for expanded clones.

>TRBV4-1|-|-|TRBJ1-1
TGCGCCAGCAGCCAAGAAGAGGGGATGAACACTGAAGCTTTCTTT
CASSQEEGMNTEAFF
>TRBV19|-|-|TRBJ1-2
TGTGCCAGTAGTATAGATCTGCCAGGGTTGCGGGGCTACACCTTC
CASSIDLPGLRGYTF
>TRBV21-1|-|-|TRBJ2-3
TGTGCCAGCACGGGGGCTAGCGGGGGAATAGATACGCAGTATTTT
CASTGASGGIDTQYF
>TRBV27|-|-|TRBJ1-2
TGTGCCAGCAGGATCGCTTCTAACTATGGCTACACCTTC
CASRIASNYGYTF
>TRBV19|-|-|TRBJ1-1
TGTGCCAGTGCCGAGGGGAACACTGAAGCTTTCTTT
CASAEGNTEAFF
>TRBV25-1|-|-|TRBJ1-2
TGTGCCAGCAGTGAATGGCGTCTAAGGGGCTACACCTTC
CASSEWRLRGYTF
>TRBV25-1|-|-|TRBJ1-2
TGTGCCAGCAGTGACAGGGGTGGCTACACCTTC
CASSDRGGYTF
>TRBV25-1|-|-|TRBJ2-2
TGTGCCAGCAGTGAATATCTGGGGGAGACCGGGGAGCTGTTTTTT
CASSEYLGETGELFF
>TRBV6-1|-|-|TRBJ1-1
TGTGCCAGCAGTGAAGATTCGGGGGGAGCCACTGAAGCTTTCTTT
CASSEDSGGATEAFF
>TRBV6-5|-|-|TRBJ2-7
TGTGCCAGCATCGGAAACTCCTACGAGCAGTACTTC
CASIGNSYEQYF
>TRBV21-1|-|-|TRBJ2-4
TGTGCCAGCAGACTGGGAGCCAAAAACATTCAGTACTTC
CASRLGAKNIQYF
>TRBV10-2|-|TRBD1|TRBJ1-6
TGCGCCAGCGGGGACAGACTCAATTATAATTCACCCCTCCACTTT
CASGDRLNYNSPLHF
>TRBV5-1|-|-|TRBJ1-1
TGCGCCAGCAGCTTGGGTCCCGTTAACACTGAAGCTTTCTTT
CASSLGPVNTEAFF
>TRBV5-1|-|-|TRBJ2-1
TGCGCCAGCAGCTCGGACTTTTGGAGTCGGGAGCAGTTCTTC
CASSSDFWSREQFF
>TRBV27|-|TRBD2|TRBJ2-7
TGTGCCAGCAGCTGGGGGGGAAACTACGAGCAGTACTTC
CASSWGGNYEQYF
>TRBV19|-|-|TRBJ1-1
TGTGCCAGTAGTATAGACACATCCGGAGGAGCTTTCTTT
CASSIDTSGGAFF
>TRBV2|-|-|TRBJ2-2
TGTGCCAGCAGGGAGGGGATTGGCACCGGGGAGCTGTTTTTT
CASREGIGTGELFF
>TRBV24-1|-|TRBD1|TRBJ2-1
TGTGCCACCAGTGTCCCAACAGGGGACAGGTCATTGCTCTCCTACAATGAGCAGTTCTTC
CATSVPTGDRSLLSYNEQFF
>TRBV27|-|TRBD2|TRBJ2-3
TGTGCCAGCAGTCCGGGACTAGCGACAGATACGCAGTATTTT
CASSPGLATDTQYF
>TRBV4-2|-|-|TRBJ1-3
TGTGCCAGCAGCCAAGACTCAGGCTCTTTCTCTGGAAACACCATATATTTT
CASSQDSGSFSGNTIYF
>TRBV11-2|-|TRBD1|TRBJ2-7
TGTGCCAGCAGCTTAACCCGGACAGGGCCCTCCTACGAGCAGTACTTC
CASSLTRTGPSYEQYF
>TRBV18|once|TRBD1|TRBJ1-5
TGTGCCAGCTCACCCGGACAGGGTGGGGTTTATCAGCCCCAGCATTTT
CASSPGQGGVYQPQHF
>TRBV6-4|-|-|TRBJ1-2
TGTGCCAGCAGTGAGGGCCTTAACTATGGCTACACCTTC
CASSEGLNYGYTF
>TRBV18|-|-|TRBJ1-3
TGTGCCAGCTCACCAGAGGGTACCGGAAACACCATATATTTT
CASSPEGTGNTIYF
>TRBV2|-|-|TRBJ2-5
TGTGCCAGCAGCGGAGGACAGAACCTTCAGGAGACCCAGTACTTC
CASSGGQNLQETQYF
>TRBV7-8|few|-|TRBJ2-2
TGTGCCAGCAGCTTAGGGGGTAGCACCGGGGAGCTGTTTTTT
CASSLGGSTGELFF
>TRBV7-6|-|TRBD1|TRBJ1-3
TGTGCCAGCAGCTCGACAGGGGTCGACGGAAACACCATATATTTT
CASSSTGVDGNTIYF
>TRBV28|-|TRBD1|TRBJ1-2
TGTGCCAGCAGTTTAAGGACAGGGGGCGTTGACGGCTATGGCTACACCTTC
CASSLRTGGVDGYGYTF
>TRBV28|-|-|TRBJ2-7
TGTGCCACCGCCTCCGGGACGACCTACGAGCAGTACTTC
CATASGTTYEQYF
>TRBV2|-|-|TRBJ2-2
TGTGCCAGCAGCATACAAGGCCCACCCGGGGAGCTGTTTTTT
CASSIQGPPGELFF
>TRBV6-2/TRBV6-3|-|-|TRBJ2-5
TGTGCCAGCAGTTTAGCGGCCCCAGAGACCCAGTACTTC
CASSLAAPETQYF
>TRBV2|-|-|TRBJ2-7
TGTGCCAGCAGTGAAGCGGGGCTCGAGCAGTACTTC
CASSEAGLEQYF
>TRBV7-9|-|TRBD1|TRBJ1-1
TGTGCCAGCAGCCACCCGGGACAGGGGATCACTGAAGCTTTCTTT
CASSHPGQGITEAFF
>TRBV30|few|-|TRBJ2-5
TGTGCCTGGAAACACCAGGGCCAAGAGACCCAGTACTTC
CAWKHQGQETQYF